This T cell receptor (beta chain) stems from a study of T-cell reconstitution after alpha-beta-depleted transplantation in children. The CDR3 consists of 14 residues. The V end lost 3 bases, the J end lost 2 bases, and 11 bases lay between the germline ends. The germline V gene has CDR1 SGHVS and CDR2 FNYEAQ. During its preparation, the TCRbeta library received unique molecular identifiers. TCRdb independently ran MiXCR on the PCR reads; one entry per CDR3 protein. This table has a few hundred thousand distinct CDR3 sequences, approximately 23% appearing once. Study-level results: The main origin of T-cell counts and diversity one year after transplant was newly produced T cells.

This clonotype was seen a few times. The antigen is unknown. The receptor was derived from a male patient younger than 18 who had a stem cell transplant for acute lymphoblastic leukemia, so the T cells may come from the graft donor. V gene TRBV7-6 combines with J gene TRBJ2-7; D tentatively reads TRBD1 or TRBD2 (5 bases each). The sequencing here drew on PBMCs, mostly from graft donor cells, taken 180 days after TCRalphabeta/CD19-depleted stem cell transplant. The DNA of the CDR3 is TGTGCCAGCAGCTTTACCGGGACCACCTACGAGCAGTACTTC. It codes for CASSFTGTTYEQYF.